These T cell receptor beta chains were read from a single sample in a study of metastatic and nonmetastatic thyroid tumors. TCRdb reprocessed the PCR reads using MiXCR. The top ten clones hold approximately 3% of a sample with 25,000 to 30,000 clones, about 3.7% of them seen once. Sequenced sample: blood. Receptors originate from a male donor with papillary thyroid cancer or a benign thyroid nodule (not recorded which). Some clones in this sample may be carry-over from other donors' samples. Both conserved end residues are part of each CDR3.

CDR3 protein | J gene | V gene
CASSPLKNSEQFF | TRBJ2-1 | TRBV13
CASSPGTPNTGELFF | TRBJ2-2 | TRBV3-1
CASSPYLPGLAVEQYF | TRBJ2-7 | TRBV3-1
CASSEQTVEGYTF | TRBJ1-2 | TRBV2
CASRMQDYCYTF | TRBJ1-2 | TRBV28
CASSPLGLRHYEQYF | TRBJ2-7 | TRBV27
CASSESDSYEQYF | TRBJ2-7 | TRBV6-1
CASSMGGPNTGELFF | TRBJ2-2 | TRBV19
CASSLGLRAASYGYTF | TRBJ1-2 | TRBV5-1
CASRRTGSYNEQFF | TRBJ2-1 | TRBV10-2
CASSLAQSRTEAFF | TRBJ1-1 | TRBV7-2
CASSPGTSYGYTF | TRBJ1-2 | TRBV19
CASSYGQGAYEQYF | TRBJ2-7 | TRBV6-5
CSAGQGYTEAFF | TRBJ1-1 | TRBV29-1
CSARDLSGTSGYNEQFF | TRBJ2-1 | TRBV20-1
CASSAFRAGGNTEAFF | TRBJ1-1 | TRBV12-3/TRBV12-4
CSARGVFKRNEQFF | TRBJ2-1 | TRBV20-1
CASSLGGEAFF | TRBJ1-1 | TRBV5-1
CASSLEVAGVSEQFF | TRBJ2-1 | TRBV5-1
CASSYSSTRVDQPQHF | TRBJ1-5 | TRBV6-5
CASSFGLGTYEQYF | TRBJ2-7 | TRBV7-2
CASSFRQGDEQYF | TRBJ2-7 | TRBV28
CASSISRNAGRNQPQHF | TRBJ1-5 | TRBV19
CASSLDAGGNTEAFF | TRBJ1-1 | TRBV5-1
CASSFAQGRKCTYEQYF | TRBJ2-7 | TRBV12-3/TRBV12-4
CASRGNTEAFF | TRBJ1-1 | TRBV28
CASSRAGGTDTQYF | TRBJ2-3 | TRBV12-3/TRBV12-4
CASRTGPNTAELCF | TRBJ2-2 | TRBV11-2
CASSYSPDRANEQFF | TRBJ2-1 | TRBV6-5
CASSEAGTSGSWETQYF | TRBJ2-5 | TRBV6-1
CSASWDFEQFF | TRBJ2-1 | TRBV20-1
CASSTWIGTLSTNQYF | TRBJ2-7 | TRBV7-9
CASSERRWRTSSGNTIYF | TRBJ1-3 | TRBV7-9
CASTERWGSEKTIYF | TRBJ1-3 | TRBV6-1
CASSFRQGVSTEAFF | TRBJ1-1 | TRBV13
CASSRAFSYNSPLHF | TRBJ1-6 | TRBV28
CASSLLTSGRPDTQYF | TRBJ2-3 | TRBV4-2
CSATSVTGFNQPQHF | TRBJ1-5 | TRBV20-1
CASSSAGGSGRAGGLYNEQFF | TRBJ2-1 | TRBV12-3/TRBV12-4
CAWRTAYGYTF | TRBJ1-2 | TRBV30
CASSSPGQRTSQRSEQYF | TRBJ2-7 | TRBV28
CASSLRPYEQYF | TRBJ2-7 | TRBV28
CASSYRVSGANVLTF | TRBJ2-6 | TRBV6-1
CSVGTSLGDEQFF | TRBJ2-1 | TRBV20-1
CASSRTPTYNEQFF | TRBJ2-1 | TRBV2
CASTELRGKRRDTEAFF | TRBJ1-1 | TRBV10-1
CASSAGTGRNQHQHF | TRBJ1-5 | TRBV9
CASSIVGGRPYNEQFW | TRBJ2-1 | TRBV19
CASSYRVETGELFF | TRBJ2-2 | TRBV6-5
CASSLSTSRGETKYF | TRBJ2-5 | TRBV9
CASSYSGQGYYEQYF | TRBJ2-7 | TRBV6-5
CASTKTGGGIGAFF | TRBJ1-1 | TRBV6-1
CASGKGGLTSYDEQFF | TRBJ2-1 | TRBV28